Presented here are 30 T cell receptor beta chains from one specimen sequenced in a study of cytomegalovirus exposure and HLA in healthy donors. The PCR was carried out with 60 Vbeta primers and 13 Jbeta primers. Assay used: immunoSEQ multiplex PCR; TCRdb lists only in-frame clones, some missing. The sample shows roughly 150,000 clones, approximately 73% of them seen only once. Sequenced input: PBMCs. All receptors derive from a man under 40 in good health and CMV-seropositive.

The chain joins TRBV28 to TRBJ2-7; D remains ambiguous. CDR1 and CDR2 (germline): MDHEN, SYDVKM. This CDR3 is 15 amino acids long. Trimming stripped 1 base from V and 0 bases from J, with 10 bases between. This CDR3 reads CASSLYRRSSYEQYF. The DNA of the CDR3 is TGTGCCAGCAGTTTATATAGAAGAAGCTCCTACGAGCAGTACTTC.

This rearrangement joins TRBV30 to TRBJ2-1; 9 bases align to TRBD2. The CDR3 loop spans 14 amino acids. Trimming removed 4 bases from V and 7 bases from J; junction bases left unmatched: 8. The germline CDR1 and CDR2 sequences are GTSNPN and SVGIG (reference sequence). CDR3 in DNA: TGTGCCTGGACTAGCGGGATAAGGTGGAATGAGCAGTTCTTC. Residues: CAWTSGIRWNEQFF. Complete variable domain (other parts from reference TRBV30 and TRBJ2-1): SQTIHQWPATLVQPVGSPLSLECTVEGTSNPNLYWYRQAAGRGLQLLFYSVGIGQISSEVPQNLSASRPQDRQFILSSKKLLLSDSGFYLCAWTSGIRWNEQFFGPGTRLTVL.

The rearrangement links TRBV5-4 to TRBJ2-1, with D uncertain. V was shortened by 4 bases and J by 4 bases, with 18 bases between the two germline ends. The CDR3 spans 16 residues. The germline V gene has CDR1 SGHNT and CDR2 YYREEE (reference sequence). CDR3 amino acids: CASSGEGFYGYNEQFF. The DNA for the CDR3 is TGTGCCAGCAGCGGAGAAGGTTTTTACGGGTACAATGAGCAGTTCTTC.

The V call is TRBV12-5, the J call TRBJ1-5; the match to TRBD1 covers 8 bases. CDR1 is LGHNT and CDR2 is FRNRAP in the germline V gene. This CDR3 comprises 15 residues. V dropped 1 base and J dropped 6; count of bases not matched to a gene: 5. CDR3 nucleotides: TGTGCTAGTGGTTTGGGACAGGGGTCGACTCAGCCCCAGCATTTT. It codes for CASGLGQGSTQPQHF. The whole variable domain, filled in from reference TRBV12-5 and TRBJ1-5, reads DARVTQTPRHKVTEMGQEVTMRCQPILGHNTVFWYRQTMMQGLELLAYFRNRAPLDDSGMPKDRFSAEMPDATLATLKIQPSEPRDSAVYFCASGLGQGSTQPQHFGDGTRLSIL.

The chain has TRBV11-2 and TRBJ2-7, with D perhaps matching TRBD1 (5 bases). There are 14 residues in the CDR3. CDR1 and CDR2 (germline): SGHAT, FQNNGV. Trimming took 6 bases from V and 0 from J, leaving 12 bases between them. Here the CDR3 DNA reads TGTGCCAGCAGAGCTTACCAGGGCTCCTACGAGCAGTACTTC. This gives the protein CASRAYQGSYEQYF. Supplemented by reference TRBV11-2 and TRBJ2-7, the full variable domain reads EAGVAQSPRYKIIEKRQSVAFWCNPISGHATLYWYQQILGQGPKLLIQFQNNGVVDDSQLPKDRFSAERLKGVDSTLKIQPAKLEDSAVYLCASRAYQGSYEQYFGPGTRLTVT.

The chain is built from TRBV6-6 and TRBJ1-2; D uncertain. Between the trimmed V and J ends, which lost 2 bases and 6 bases, there was a span of 10 bases. This CDR3 is built from 13 residues. CDR1 is MNHNY and CDR2 is SVGAGI in the germline V gene (reference sequence). CDR3 amino acids: CASSYDTLNGYTF. For the CDR3, the DNA is TGTGCCAGCAGTTACGACACTTTGAATGGCTACACCTTC.

This clone showed up just a few times. The chain has TRBV2 and TRBJ2-1; 12 bases are shared with TRBD1. The ends lost 10 bases at V and 6 bases at J; junction bases unmatched: 7. Germline assignment: CDR1 SNHLY and CDR2 FYNNEI. This CDR3 is built from 14 residues. The CDR3 spells CATTGTGGFNEQFF. The CDR3 region has the DNA TGTGCCACCACCGGGACAGGGGGCTTCAATGAGCAGTTCTTC.

The rearrangement links TRBV27 to TRBJ2-1, with 12 nucleotides matching TRBD2. Germline V gene sequence: CDR1 MNHEY, CDR2 SMNVEV (reference sequence). CDR3 length: 14 amino acids. V trimming: 2 bases; J trimming: 12 bases; junction bases outside the gene matches: 5. CDR3 nucleotide sequence: TGTGCCAGCAGTTTACTTTCTAGCGGGAGGGTGCAGTTCTTC. Its translation is CASSLLSSGRVQFF.

This chain uses TRBV11-2 with TRBJ1-2, with TRBD1 matching 10 bases. This CDR3 contains 15 residues. Losses at the gene ends were 5 bases for V and 4 bases for J; bases not matched to a gene: 7. The germline V gene has CDR1 SGHAT and CDR2 FQNNGV. The CDR3 nucleotides read TGTGCCAGCAGCCCAGAGGACAGGGGGTTCTATGGCTACACCTTC. This encodes CASSPEDRGFYGYTF.

The rearrangement links TRBV19 to TRBJ1-1, with D maybe TRBD1 (5 bases). Germline assignment: CDR1 LNHDA and CDR2 SQIVND (reference sequence). This CDR3 comprises 13 residues. The V gene lost 0 bases and the J gene lost 7 bases, with 9 bases spanning the gap. The CDR3 DNA is TGTGCCAGTAGTATAGACAGGGTTCGTGAAGCTTTCTTT. Amino acids: CASSIDRVREAFF.

V is TRBV19 and J is TRBJ1-4, with a possible D match to TRBD1 (6 bases). V lost 10 bases to trimming and J lost 5 bases, with 14 bases between them. Germline V lookup: CDR1 LNHDA, CDR2 SQIVND (reference sequence). The CDR3 runs to 13 residues. Written as DNA, the CDR3 is TGTGCCACCGCGACAGGCCAGAATGAAAAACTGTTTTTT. It specifies CATATGQNEKLFF.

The V and J genes are TRBV6-5 and TRBJ2-7, with 10 bases that match TRBD1. The CDR3 has 14 amino acids. V was pared by 6 bases and J by 3 bases, with 5 bases of the junction left unmatched. Germline values: CDR1 MNHEY, CDR2 SVGAGI. CDR3 sequence reads: CASSPWTGGYEQYF. As DNA, the CDR3 is TGTGCCAGCAGCCCGTGGACAGGGGGCTACGAGCAGTACTTC.

The chain links TRBV30 to TRBJ2-5; 8 bases map to TRBD2. The J call could be wrong; TRBJ2-7 is a better fit for the DNA end. CDR1 GTSNPN and CDR2 SVGIG come from the germline V gene (reference sequence). The CDR3 covers 14 residues. CDR3 DNA: TGTGCCTGGAGGCGGGGGGCTCTAGACTTCGAGCAGTACTTC. It encodes CAWRRGALDFEQYF.

The rearrangement joins TRBV9 to TRBJ1-1; maybe TRBD1 (5 bases). The germline gives CDR1 SGDLS, CDR2 YYNGEE. Trimming shortened V by 4 bases and J by 8 bases, and 12 bases separated the two germline ends. The CDR3 is made up of 12 amino acids. Here the CDR3 reads CASSTSGQEAFF. The CDR3 nucleotides are TGTGCCAGCAGCACTTCAGGGCAGGAAGCTTTCTTT. Supplemented by reference TRBV9 and TRBJ1-1, the full variable domain reads DSGVTQTPKHLITATGQRVTLRCSPRSGDLSVYWYQQSLDQGLQFLIQYYNGEERAKGNILERFSAQQFPDLHSELNLSSLELGDSALYFCASSTSGQEAFFGQGTRLTVV.

This chain uses TRBV7-3 with TRBJ1-1, with D unclear. This CDR3 has 14 amino acids. The germline V gene encodes CDR1 SGHTA and CDR2 FQGTGA. Trimming removed 1 base from V and 0 bases from J, with 6 bases in between. CDR3 in amino acids: CASSLNSLNTEAFF. CDR3 nucleotide sequence: TGTGCCAGCAGCTTAAACAGCCTGAACACTGAAGCTTTCTTT.

The chain employs TRBV11-2 and TRBJ2-1; D uncertain. Germline V gene sequence: CDR1 SGHAT, CDR2 FQNNGV. CDR3 length: 15 amino acids. Trimming shortened V by 0 bases and J by 0 bases, and 6 bases separated the two germline ends. This chain's CDR3 is CASSLDRRSYNEQFF. The CDR3 coding sequence is TGTGCCAGCAGCTTAGACAGGCGCTCCTACAATGAGCAGTTCTTC.

This chain connects TRBV11-2 to TRBJ1-1; 9 bases line up with TRBD1. This CDR3 contains 15 residues. Germline CDR1 SGHAT, CDR2 FQNNGV. With 1 base clipped from V and 6 bases from J, the junction kept 6 bases outside the gene matches. The CDR3 protein is CASSLAPRQGAEAFF. Written as DNA, the CDR3 is TGTGCCAGCAGCTTAGCCCCGAGACAGGGGGCTGAAGCTTTCTTT. The whole variable domain, filled in from reference TRBV11-2 and TRBJ1-1, reads EAGVAQSPRYKIIEKRQSVAFWCNPISGHATLYWYQQILGQGPKLLIQFQNNGVVDDSQLPKDRFSAERLKGVDSTLKIQPAKLEDSAVYLCASSLAPRQGAEAFFGQGTRLTVV.

The V call is TRBV10-1, the J call TRBJ2-7; 7 positions match TRBD1. Germline V gene sequence: CDR1 WNHNN, CDR2 SYGVQD (reference sequence). V gave up 5 bases and J gave up 1 base; unmatched junction bases: 8. The CDR3 length is 15 residues. CDR3 sequence reads: CASSHGQELSYEQYF. The CDR3 nucleotides read TGCGCCAGCAGTCATGGACAGGAGCTATCCTACGAGCAGTACTTC.

The chain combines TRBV7-9 with TRBJ2-7, with D uncertain. Trimming removed 2 bases at V and 0 bases at J, with 5 bases between. This CDR3 region has 13 residues. Per germline, CDR1 SEHNR and CDR2 FQNEAQ (reference sequence). The CDR3 coding sequence is TGTGCCAGCAGCTTACCCGTCTCCTACGAGCAGTACTTC. Amino acid sequence: CASSLPVSYEQYF.

This clone was counted a few times. DNA of the CDR3: TGTGCCAGCAGTTACATGCAGAATTCCTACGAGCAGTACTTC. It codes for CASSYMQNSYEQYF. The chain carries TRBV6-6 and TRBJ2-7; unclear D gene. The CDR3 contains 14 residues. Germline CDR1 MNHNY, CDR2 SVGAGI (reference sequence). V was clipped by 2 bases and J by 1 base, with 9 bases between them.

The chain's CDR3 is CASRDRGSTDTQYF. The CDR3 DNA is TGTGCCAGCCGAGACAGGGGTAGCACAGATACGCAGTATTTT. The gene calls are TRBV6-1 and TRBJ2-3; 8 bases match TRBD1. CDR1 is MNHNS, CDR2 SASEGT, per germline. There are 14 residues in the CDR3. J gave up 0 bases and V 8 bases, and 4 bases lay outside the gene matches.

The chain employs TRBV6-1 and TRBJ1-1, with D uncertain. This CDR3 comprises 16 residues. Germline V gene sequence: CDR1 MNHNS, CDR2 SASEGT. Trimming left V 2 bases short and J 5 bases short, with 18 bases between. The CDR3, as DNA: TGTGCCAGCAGTGAACCGAGCCGGGTTGGTCGGACTGAAGCTTTCTTT. It yields the protein CASSEPSRVGRTEAFF.

This chain links TRBV19 with TRBJ1-2; D not resolved. In germline, CDR1 is LNHDA, CDR2 SQIVND (reference sequence). Trimming left V 1 base short and J 0 bases short, with 9 bases between. CDR3 length: 15 amino acids. The CDR3 is CASSIAATPNYGYTF. CDR3 in DNA: TGTGCCAGTAGTATAGCGGCGACACCTAACTATGGCTACACCTTC.

The chain links TRBV5-1 to TRBJ2-2; 14 positions match TRBD2. With V trimmed by 2 bases and J by 6 bases, 3 bases remained unmatched. Per germline, CDR1 SGHRS and CDR2 YFSETQ. The CDR3 is made up of 16 amino acids. The CDR3, as DNA: TGCGCCAGCAGCTTACGGACTAGCGGGAGGTCCGGGGAGCTGTTTTTT. It translates to CASSLRTSGRSGELFF.

The V and J genes are TRBV5-4 and TRBJ2-2, with TRBD2 as a possible D gene (6 bases). The germline CDR1 and CDR2 sequences are SGHNT and YYREEE (reference sequence). V was shortened by 3 bases and J by 3 bases, with 12 bases between the two germline ends. This CDR3 has 15 amino acids. As DNA, the CDR3 is TGTGCCAGCAGCTCGGGCGGGACCGACACCGGGGAGCTGTTTTTT. Translation: CASSSGGTDTGELFF.

This clone was detected only a few times. The chain couples TRBV5-4 to TRBJ2-1; D is perhaps TRBD2 (5 bases). From germline, CDR1 is SGHNT and CDR2 YYREEE (reference sequence). CDR3 length: 15 amino acids. V lost 5 bases and J 3 bases, leaving 15 bases between the germline ends. The CDR3 DNA sequence: TGTGCCAGCAGAATCCCGGGATCCGGCTACAATGAGCAGTTCTTC. Translated: CASRIPGSGYNEQFF.

The chain links TRBV6-6 to TRBJ1-5; D perhaps matches TRBD1 (6 bases). The V gene's germline CDR1 is MNHNY and CDR2 SVGAGI (reference sequence). V was trimmed by 8 bases and J by 4 bases, leaving 18 bases between them. There are 15 residues in the CDR3. CDR3 nucleotides: TGTGCCAGCCTCCAGGCGAGGGGGTCGAATCAGCCCCAGCATTTT. Protein product: CASLQARGSNQPQHF.

This chain uses TRBV30 with TRBJ2-5; tentatively, D is TRBD1 (6 bases). There are 15 residues in the CDR3. V was cut by 1 base and J by 4 bases, with 16 bases left in between. The germline CDR1 and CDR2 sequences are GTSNPN and SVGIG (reference sequence). CDR3 nucleotide sequence: TGTGCCTGGAGTGACCCAGGGGCCGAAGGAGAGACCCAGTACTTC. Its translation is CAWSDPGAEGETQYF.

This clone was seen only once. The chain is built from TRBV5-1 and TRBJ2-7, with 8 bases fitting TRBD1. The CDR3 covers 15 residues. V lost 4 bases to trimming and J lost 3 bases; unmatched junction nucleotides: 9. Germline lookup yields CDR1 SGHRS and CDR2 YFSETQ. CDR3 amino acids: CASSDQTGDLYEQYF. The CDR3 DNA reads TGCGCCAGCAGCGACCAGACAGGGGACCTCTACGAGCAGTACTTC.

The rearrangement joins TRBV2 to TRBJ1-1, with TRBD1 as a possible D gene (5 bases). In germline, CDR1 is SNHLY, CDR2 FYNNEI. The germline V and J ends were trimmed by 7 bases and 7 bases, with 7 bases remaining between them. This CDR3 region has 10 residues. The CDR3 sequence is CASKGREAFF. Written as DNA, the CDR3 is TGTGCCAGCAAGGGGCGTGAAGCTTTCTTT.